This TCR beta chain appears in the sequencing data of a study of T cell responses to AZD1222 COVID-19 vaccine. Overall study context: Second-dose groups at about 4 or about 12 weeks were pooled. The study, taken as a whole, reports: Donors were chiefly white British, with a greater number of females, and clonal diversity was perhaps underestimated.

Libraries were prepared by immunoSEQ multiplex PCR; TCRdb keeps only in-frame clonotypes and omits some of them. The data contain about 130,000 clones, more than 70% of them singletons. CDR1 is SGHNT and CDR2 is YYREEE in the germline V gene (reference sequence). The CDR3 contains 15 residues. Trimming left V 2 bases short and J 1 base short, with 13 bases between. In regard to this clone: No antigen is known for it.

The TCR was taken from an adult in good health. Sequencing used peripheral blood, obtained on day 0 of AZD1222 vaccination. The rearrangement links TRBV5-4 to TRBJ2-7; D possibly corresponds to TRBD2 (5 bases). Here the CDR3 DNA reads TGTGCCAGCAGCTTACTCGCGGGCCTATCCTACGAGCAGTACTTC. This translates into CASSLLAGLSYEQYF.